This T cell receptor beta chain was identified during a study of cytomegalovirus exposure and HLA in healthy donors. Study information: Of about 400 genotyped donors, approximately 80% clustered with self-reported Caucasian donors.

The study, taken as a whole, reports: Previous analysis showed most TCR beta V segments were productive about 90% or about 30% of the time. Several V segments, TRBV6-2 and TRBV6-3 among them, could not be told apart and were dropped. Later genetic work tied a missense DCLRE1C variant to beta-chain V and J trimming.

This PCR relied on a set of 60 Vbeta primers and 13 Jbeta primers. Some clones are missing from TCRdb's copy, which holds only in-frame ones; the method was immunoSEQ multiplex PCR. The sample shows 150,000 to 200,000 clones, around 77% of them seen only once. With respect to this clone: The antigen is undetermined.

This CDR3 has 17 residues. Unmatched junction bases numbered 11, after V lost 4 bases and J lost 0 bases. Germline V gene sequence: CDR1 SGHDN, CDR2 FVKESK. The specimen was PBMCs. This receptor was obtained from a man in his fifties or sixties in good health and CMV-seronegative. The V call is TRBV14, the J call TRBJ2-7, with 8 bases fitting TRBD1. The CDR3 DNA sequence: TGTGCCAGCAGCCGAGGACAGGGCTTCAGGAGCTCCTACGAGCAGTACTTC. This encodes CASSRGQGFRSSYEQYF.